The 25 T cell receptor beta chains listed next were all sequenced from one sample in a study of graft-versus-host responses after intestinal transplantation. Only in-frame clones appear in the TCRdb table, and some are missing; sequencing was by immunoSEQ multiplex PCR. Of about 15,000 clones listed, about 27% are singletons. Material: alloreactive CD4+ T cells from a mixed lymphocyte reaction culture, obtained before intestinal transplant. Subset indicated: CFSE-low proliferating T cells sorted from roughly 6-day pre-transplant mixed lymphocyte reaction (GvH or HvG direction). The receptors shown here come from a human patient who received an intestinal transplant.

This sequence joins TRBV27 and TRBJ2-5, with no clear D. The CDR3 spans 13 residues. Germline loops: CDR1 MNHEY, CDR2 SMNVEV (reference sequence). The V end lost 2 bases, the J end lost 8 bases, and 12 bases lay between the germline ends. CDR3 DNA: TGTGCCAGCAGTTTAAAAGTTCAGAGTACCCAGTACTTC. It is translated as CASSLKVQSTQYF.

This chain uses TRBV7-3 with TRBJ1-1, with 7 bases identical to TRBD1. The CDR3 is made up of 16 amino acids. V lost 2 bases to trimming and J lost 2 bases; unmatched junction nucleotides: 8. Per germline, CDR1 SGHTA and CDR2 FQGTGA. In DNA form, the CDR3 reads TGTGCCAGCAGCTTATTCGGGGGACAGACCAACACTGAAGCTTTCTTT. Translation: CASSLFGGQTNTEAFF. Full variable domain (remainder filled in from reference TRBV7-3 and TRBJ1-1): GAGVSQTPSNKVTEKGKYVELRCDPISGHTALYWYRQSLGQGPEFLIYFQGTGAADDSGLPNDRFFAVRPEGSVSTLKIQRTERGDSAVYLCASSLFGGQTNTEAFFGQGTRLTVV.

V gene TRBV18 combines with J gene TRBJ2-6; 9 bases are a match to TRBD1. Trimming took 4 bases from V and 4 from J; bases not matched to a gene: 17. Germline V gene sequence: CDR1 KGHSH, CDR2 LQKENI. CDR3 length: 20 amino acids. CDR3 protein: CASSLLPGFGTGPGANVLTF. CDR3 DNA sequence: TGTGCCAGCTCACTCCTACCCGGTTTCGGGACAGGGCCCGGGGCCAACGTCCTGACTTTC.

The gene calls are TRBV5-6 and TRBJ2-5; D is perhaps TRBD1 (6 bases). Germline V gives CDR1 SGHDT, CDR2 YYEEEE. The CDR3 extends over 13 amino acids. Trimming took 4 bases from V and 6 from J, leaving 13 bases between them. CDR3 in amino acids: CASSTDRRQTQYF. CDR3 coding DNA: TGTGCCAGCAGCACAGACAGGAGGCAGACCCAGTACTTC.

The table lists this clone with a few counts. This chain links TRBV25-1 with TRBJ1-6; D is unresolved. CDR1 is MGHDK and CDR2 is SYGVNS in the germline V gene. This CDR3 comprises 16 residues. V lost 4 bases to trimming and J lost 6 bases, with 16 bases between them. CDR3 DNA: TGTGCCAGCAGTGCCTCCAGACCCGGAGGTAATTCACCCCTCCACTTT. This codes for CASSASRPGGNSPLHF.

The rearrangement joins TRBV5-1 to TRBJ2-4, with TRBD2 matching 15 bases. The CDR3 runs to 18 residues. From germline, CDR1 is SGHRS and CDR2 YFSETQ. J lost 3 bases, V lost 3 bases, and 7 bases had no gene match. This chain's CDR3 is CASSSGLAGGLGKNIQYF. The CDR3 nucleotides are TGCGCCAGCAGCTCTGGACTAGCGGGAGGGTTAGGCAAAAACATTCAGTACTTC.

The gene calls are TRBV11-3 and TRBJ2-5; D is perhaps TRBD2 (6 bases). Germline V lookup: CDR1 SGHNT, CDR2 YENEEA. CDR3 size: 12 residues. Between the trimmed V and J ends, which lost 1 base and 11 bases, there was a span of 11 bases. The CDR3 sequence: CASSLVGGLQYF. For the CDR3, the DNA is TGTGCCAGCAGCTTAGTCGGGGGACTTCAGTACTTC.

Regarding this clone: The same CDR3 can be traced to other DNA sequences in this sample. The gene calls are TRBV18 and TRBJ2-7; perhaps TRBD2 as D (5 bases). The V gene's germline CDR1 is KGHSH and CDR2 LQKENI. The CDR3 covers 13 residues. V lost 4 bases to trimming and J lost 5 bases, with 12 bases between them. CDR3 bases: TGTGCCAGCTCACTCAAGCGGTCTCACGAGCAGTACTTC. Protein sequence: CASSLKRSHEQYF.

This clone was recorded a few times. This sequence joins TRBV9 and TRBJ2-1; D is ambiguous. With 0 bases removed from V and 0 bases from J, the gap between germline ends came to 13 bases. The CDR3 covers 17 residues. Germline V CDR1 and CDR2: SGDLS, YYNGEE. The CDR3 DNA reads TGTGCCAGCAGCGTAGGCCCTACTAAGAGCTCCTACAATGAGCAGTTCTTC. This encodes CASSVGPTKSSYNEQFF.

This clone was recorded a few times. The V call is TRBV6-6, the J call TRBJ1-5; 7 nucleotides line up with TRBD1. V lost 5 bases, J lost 4 bases, and 8 bases stayed unmatched. Germline V gene data show CDR1 as MNHNY and CDR2 as SVGAGI (reference sequence). CDR3 length equals 15 residues. The CDR3 is CASSVAGGVNQPQHF. The CDR3 nucleotides are TGTGCCAGCAGTGTAGCAGGGGGGGTGAATCAGCCCCAGCATTTT.

There are a few counts of this clone. This rearrangement joins TRBV5-1 to TRBJ2-6, with 8 bases matching TRBD2. The CDR3 is made up of 17 amino acids. Losses at the gene ends were 1 base for V and 6 bases for J; bases not matched to a gene: 9. The germline gives CDR1 SGHRS, CDR2 YFSETQ. CDR3 in amino acids: CASSLSPAGGVANVLTF. CDR3 nucleotide sequence: TGCGCCAGCAGCTTGTCCCCGGCGGGAGGAGTGGCCAACGTCCTGACTTTC.

As regards this clone: One end of the junction varies from germline; a read error may be responsible. V is TRBV5-1 and J is TRBJ1-1; a weak D match, TRBD1 (6 bases). CDR1 is SGHRS and CDR2 is YFSETQ in the germline V gene. CDR3 length: 14 amino acids. The CDR3 is CASSSLGGVKEAFF. In nucleotides, the CDR3 is TGTGCCAGCAGCTCCTTAGGGGGGGTCAAGGAAGCTTTCTTT.

In this sample, this clone turned up a few times. A much larger clone differs from this one at a single base, so this may be a read error. This sequence joins TRBV2 and TRBJ1-5; D uncertain. CDR1 and CDR2 (germline): SNHLY, FYNNEI. The CDR3 extends over 12 amino acids. V lost 3 bases and J lost 3, with 3 bases in between. The DNA of the CDR3 is TGTGCCAGCAGTGACATCAATCAGCCCCAGCATTTT. Protein product: CASSDINQPQHF.

This clone was seen just once. The chain links TRBV4-1 to TRBJ2-1; TRBD2 matches 8 bases. The V gene end was trimmed by 4 bases and the J gene end by 9 bases; junction bases not matched to a gene: 11. The CDR3 length is 15 residues. CDR1 and CDR2 (germline): MGHRA, YSYEKL. CDR3 loop: CASSPIAGLGGEQFF. Here the CDR3 DNA reads TGCGCCAGCAGCCCAATAGCGGGACTCGGCGGTGAGCAGTTCTTC.

V usage is TRBV5-1 and J usage is TRBJ1-3, with D hard to call. V dropped 0 bases and J dropped 4 bases, with 11 bases sitting between them. Per germline, CDR1 SGHRS and CDR2 YFSETQ. This CDR3 contains 15 residues. CDR3 bases: TGCGCCAGCAGCTTGGCCGGGGTCTCAGGAAACACCATATATTTT. Encoded protein: CASSLAGVSGNTIYF.

The CDR3 is CASSTGVGLKNIQYF. The CDR3 DNA sequence: TGTGCCAGCAGTACAGGGGTAGGACTAAAAAACATTCAGTACTTC. The chain recombines TRBV6-9 with TRBJ2-4; perhaps TRBD1 as D (7 bases). V lost 5 bases and J 4 bases, leaving 15 bases between the germline ends. From germline, CDR1 is MNHGY and CDR2 SVAAGI. The CDR3 spans 15 residues.

This clone was observed a handful of times. The genes are TRBV7-9 and TRBJ2-5; D gene ambiguous. The CDR3 covers 11 residues. Trimming left V 5 bases short and J 5 bases short, with 6 bases between. CDR1 SEHNR and CDR2 FQNEAQ come from the germline V gene (reference sequence). CDR3 in DNA: TGTGCCAGCAGCGAAGAGGAGACCCAGTACTTC. The encoded protein is CASSEEETQYF. The variable domain in full, with the rest retrieved from reference TRBV7-9 and TRBJ2-5, is DTGVSQNPRHKITKRGQNVTFRCDPISEHNRLYWYRQTLGQGPEFLTYFQNEAQLEKSRLLSDRFSAERPKGSFSTLEIQRTEQGDSAMYLCASSEEETQYFGPGTRLLVL.

A few counts support this clone. The chain employs TRBV27 and TRBJ1-5; 8 bases agree with TRBD1. Unmatched junction bases numbered 10, after V lost 6 bases and J lost 6 bases. The CDR3 is 15 residues long. Germline CDR1 reads MNHEY; CDR2 reads SMNVEV (reference sequence). CDR3 DNA: TGTGCCAGCAGGGCCCGGACAGGGCTAATTCAGCCCCAGCATTTT. It codes for CASRARTGLIQPQHF.

This clone turned up a few times. The chain employs TRBV5-6 and TRBJ1-2, with D possibly TRBD1 on 6 matching bases. The CDR3 loop spans 15 amino acids. CDR1 is SGHDT, CDR2 YYEEEE, per germline. The V and J ends lost 4 bases and 4 bases respectively, with 17 bases between them. The CDR3 spells CASSAGGRLGYGYTF. The DNA for the CDR3 is TGTGCCAGCAGCGCCGGGGGCCGTTTGGGCTATGGCTACACCTTC. The full variable domain, rest sourced from reference TRBV5-6 and TRBJ1-2, is DAGVTQSPTHLIKTRGQQVTLRCSPKSGHDTVSWYQQALGQGPQFIFQYYEEEERQRGNFPDRFSGHQFPNYSSELNVNALLLGDSALYLCASSAGGRLGYGYTFGSGTRLTVV.

J is TRBJ2-1 and V is TRBV6-5, with 10 positions matching TRBD2. The CDR3 spans 14 residues. J gave up 5 bases and V 7 bases, and 5 bases lay outside the gene matches. Germline V gene sequence: CDR1 MNHEY, CDR2 SVGAGI. This CDR3 is CASIPLAGDNEQFF. DNA of the CDR3: TGTGCCAGCATCCCGCTAGCGGGGGACAATGAGCAGTTCTTC.

This clone was observed a few times. This rearrangement joins TRBV14 to TRBJ1-1; D gene uncertain. Trimming removed 1 base from V and 10 bases from J, with 16 bases in between. Looked up from germline, CDR1 is SGHDN and CDR2 is FVKESK. The CDR3 is made up of 14 amino acids. CDR3 DNA sequence: TGTGCCAGCAGCCAAGGGCGCGGGGTGGTCGGAGCTTTCTTT. This translates into CASSQGRGVVGAFF.

The chain links TRBV5-5 to TRBJ1-2; D is ambiguous. Germline V gene data show CDR1 as SGHKS and CDR2 as YYEKEE (reference sequence). V was pared by 3 bases and J by 4 bases, with 10 bases between. This CDR3 is built from 13 residues. The CDR3 DNA is TGTGCCAGCAGCTCGACATTAGGCTATGGCTACACCTTC. Translated, it gives CASSSTLGYGYTF.

This clone was picked up a small number of times. The chain combines TRBV9 with TRBJ1-3; 7 bases fit TRBD1. Germline CDR1 is SGDLS and CDR2 is YYNGEE. V shed 4 bases and J 5 bases; nucleotides not matched to a gene: 9. There are 15 residues in the CDR3. The CDR3 region is CASSPHTGERNTIYF. As DNA, the CDR3 is TGTGCCAGCAGCCCCCACACAGGGGAAAGAAACACCATATATTTT.

This clone is medium-sized (0.01 to 0.1%) within its sample. The chain couples TRBV10-3 to TRBJ2-5; 10 bases align to TRBD2. The CDR3 covers 14 residues. Germline lookup yields CDR1 ENHRY and CDR2 SYGVKD. After removal of 6 bases from V and 5 bases from J, the junction contained 6 bases not matched to a gene. The CDR3 coding sequence is TGTGCCATCAGGTCGGCTAGCGGGAGTGAGACCCAGTACTTC. This codes for CAIRSASGSETQYF.

V is TRBV7-3 and J is TRBJ1-1, with D hard to call. V lost 5 bases, J lost 1 base, and 8 bases lay in between. This CDR3 contains 13 residues. Germline V gene lookup returns CDR1 SGHTA and CDR2 FQGTGA. In DNA form, the CDR3 reads TGTGCCAGCAGCCCATCCACGAACACTGAAGCTTTCTTT. This gives the protein CASSPSTNTEAFF.